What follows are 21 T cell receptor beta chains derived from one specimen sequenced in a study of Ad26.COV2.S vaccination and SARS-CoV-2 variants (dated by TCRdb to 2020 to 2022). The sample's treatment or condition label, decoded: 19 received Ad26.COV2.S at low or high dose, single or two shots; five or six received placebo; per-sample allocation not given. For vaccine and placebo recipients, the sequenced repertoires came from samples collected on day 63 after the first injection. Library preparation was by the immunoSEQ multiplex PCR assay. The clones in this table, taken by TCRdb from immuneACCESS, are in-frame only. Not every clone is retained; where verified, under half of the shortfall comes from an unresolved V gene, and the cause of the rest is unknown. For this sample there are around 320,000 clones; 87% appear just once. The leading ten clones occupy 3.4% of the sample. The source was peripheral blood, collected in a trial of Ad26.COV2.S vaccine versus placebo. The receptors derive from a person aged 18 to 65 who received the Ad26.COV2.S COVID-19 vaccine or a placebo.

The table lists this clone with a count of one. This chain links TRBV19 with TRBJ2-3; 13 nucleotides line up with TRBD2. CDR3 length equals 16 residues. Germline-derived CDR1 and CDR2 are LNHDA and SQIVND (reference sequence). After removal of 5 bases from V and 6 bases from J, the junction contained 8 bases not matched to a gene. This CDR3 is CASSRLAGGFLDTQYF. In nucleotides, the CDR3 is TGTGCCAGTAGTCGACTAGCGGGGGGCTTTTTGGATACGCAGTATTTT.

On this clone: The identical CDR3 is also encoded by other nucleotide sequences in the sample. The CDR3 sequence: CASSQDSSYEQYF. The CDR3, as DNA: TGTGCCAGCAGCCAAGATTCTAGCTACGAGCAGTACTTC. The J gene is TRBJ2-7, the V gene TRBV4-2; D is undetermined. V lost 0 bases and J lost 3, with 6 bases in between. Germline V gene sequence: CDR1 LGHNA, CDR2 YNFKEQ. The CDR3 is made up of 13 amino acids.

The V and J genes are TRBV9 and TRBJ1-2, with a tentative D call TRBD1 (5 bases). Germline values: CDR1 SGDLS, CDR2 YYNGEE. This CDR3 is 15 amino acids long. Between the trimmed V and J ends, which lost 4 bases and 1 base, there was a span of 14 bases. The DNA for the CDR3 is TGTGCCAGCAGCTTTACCAGGGAAAATAACTATGGCTACACCTTC. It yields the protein CASSFTRENNYGYTF.

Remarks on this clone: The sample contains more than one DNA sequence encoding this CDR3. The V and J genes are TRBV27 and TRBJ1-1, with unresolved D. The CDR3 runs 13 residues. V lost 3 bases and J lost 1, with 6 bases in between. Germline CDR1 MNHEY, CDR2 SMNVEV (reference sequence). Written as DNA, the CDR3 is TGTGCCAGCAGTTTGGATCGGAACACTGAAGCTTTCTTT. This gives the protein CASSLDRNTEAFF.

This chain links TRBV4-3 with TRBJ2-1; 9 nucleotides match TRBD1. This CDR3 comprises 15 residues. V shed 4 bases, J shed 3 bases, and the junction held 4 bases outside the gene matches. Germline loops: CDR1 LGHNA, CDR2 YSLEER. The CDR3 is CASSPGTGYYNEQFF. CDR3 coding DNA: TGCGCCAGCAGCCCCGGGACAGGGTACTACAATGAGCAGTTCTTC.

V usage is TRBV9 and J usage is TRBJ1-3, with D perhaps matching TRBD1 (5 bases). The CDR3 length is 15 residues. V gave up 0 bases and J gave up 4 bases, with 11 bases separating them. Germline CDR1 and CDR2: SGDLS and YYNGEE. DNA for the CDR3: TGTGCCAGCAGCGTAGAGTCGGGACGGGGAAACACCATATATTTT. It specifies CASSVESGRGNTIYF.

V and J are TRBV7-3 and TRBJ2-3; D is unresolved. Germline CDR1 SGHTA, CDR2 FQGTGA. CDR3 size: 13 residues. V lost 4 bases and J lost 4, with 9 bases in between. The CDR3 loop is CASSSHGADTQYF. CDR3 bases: TGTGCCAGCAGCTCCCATGGGGCAGATACGCAGTATTTT.

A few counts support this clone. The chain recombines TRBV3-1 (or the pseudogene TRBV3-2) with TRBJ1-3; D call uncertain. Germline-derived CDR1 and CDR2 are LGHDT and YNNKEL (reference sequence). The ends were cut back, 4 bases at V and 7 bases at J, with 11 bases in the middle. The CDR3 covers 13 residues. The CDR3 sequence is CASSPSMRNTIYF. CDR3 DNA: TGTGCCAGCAGCCCTTCCATGCGGAACACCATATATTTT.

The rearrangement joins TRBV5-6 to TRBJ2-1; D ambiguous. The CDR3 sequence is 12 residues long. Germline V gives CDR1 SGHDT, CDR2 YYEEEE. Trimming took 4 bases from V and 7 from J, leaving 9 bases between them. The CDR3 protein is CASSGDGNEQFF. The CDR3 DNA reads TGTGCCAGCAGCGGCGACGGTAATGAGCAGTTCTTC.

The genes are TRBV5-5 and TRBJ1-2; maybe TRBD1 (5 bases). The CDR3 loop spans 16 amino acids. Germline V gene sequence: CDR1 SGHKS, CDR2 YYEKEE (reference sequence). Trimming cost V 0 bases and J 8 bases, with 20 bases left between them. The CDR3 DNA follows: TGTGCCAGCAGCTTGGAAGGGGCCCTCGAAATCGGGGGCTACACCTTC. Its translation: CASSLEGALEIGGYTF.

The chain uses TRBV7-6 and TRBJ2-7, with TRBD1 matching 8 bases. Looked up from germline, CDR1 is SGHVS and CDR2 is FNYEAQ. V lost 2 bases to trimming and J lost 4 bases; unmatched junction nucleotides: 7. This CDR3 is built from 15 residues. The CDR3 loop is CASSLQTGVAYEQYF. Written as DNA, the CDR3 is TGTGCCAGCAGCTTACAGACAGGGGTGGCGTACGAGCAGTACTTC.

CDR3 residues: CASSSDTDKETQYF. Here the CDR3 DNA reads TGTGCCAGTAGTTCCGACACGGATAAAGAGACCCAGTACTTC. The chain is built from TRBV19 and TRBJ2-5; D uncertain. CDR1 LNHDA and CDR2 SQIVND come from the germline V gene (reference sequence). Trimming removed 5 bases at V and 3 bases at J, with 13 bases between. The CDR3 runs 14 residues.

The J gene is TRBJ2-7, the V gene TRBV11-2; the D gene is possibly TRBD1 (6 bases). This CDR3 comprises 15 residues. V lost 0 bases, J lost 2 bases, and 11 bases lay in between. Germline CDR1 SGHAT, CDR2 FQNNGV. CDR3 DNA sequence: TGTGCCAGCAGCTTAGAAGGTCCAGGGGCCTACGAGCAGTACTTC. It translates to CASSLEGPGAYEQYF.

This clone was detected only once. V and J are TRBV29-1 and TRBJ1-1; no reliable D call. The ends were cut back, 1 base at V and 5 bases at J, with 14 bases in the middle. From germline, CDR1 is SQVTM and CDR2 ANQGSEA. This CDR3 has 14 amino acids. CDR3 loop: CSVEGFVGGTEAFF. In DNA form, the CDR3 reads TGCAGCGTTGAAGGCTTCGTAGGTGGGACTGAAGCTTTCTTT.

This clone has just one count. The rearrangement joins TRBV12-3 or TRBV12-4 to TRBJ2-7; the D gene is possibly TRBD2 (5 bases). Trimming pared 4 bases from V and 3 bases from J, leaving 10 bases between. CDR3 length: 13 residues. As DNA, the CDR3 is TGTGCCAGCAGTTCGGACGGGATCTACGAGCAGTACTTC. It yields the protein CASSSDGIYEQYF.

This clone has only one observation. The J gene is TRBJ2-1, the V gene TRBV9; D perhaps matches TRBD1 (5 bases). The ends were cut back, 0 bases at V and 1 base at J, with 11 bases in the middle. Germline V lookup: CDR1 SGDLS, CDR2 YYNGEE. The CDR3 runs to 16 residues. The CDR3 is CASSVDDSVSYNEQFF. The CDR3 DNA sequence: TGTGCCAGCAGCGTAGACGACAGTGTTTCCTACAATGAGCAGTTCTTC.

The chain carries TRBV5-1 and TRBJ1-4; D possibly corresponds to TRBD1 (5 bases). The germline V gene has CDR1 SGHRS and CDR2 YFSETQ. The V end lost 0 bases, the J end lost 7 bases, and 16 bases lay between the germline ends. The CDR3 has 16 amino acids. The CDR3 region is CASSLVGDRPGEKLFF. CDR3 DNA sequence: TGCGCCAGCAGCTTGGTCGGGGACCGACCAGGTGAAAAACTGTTTTTT.

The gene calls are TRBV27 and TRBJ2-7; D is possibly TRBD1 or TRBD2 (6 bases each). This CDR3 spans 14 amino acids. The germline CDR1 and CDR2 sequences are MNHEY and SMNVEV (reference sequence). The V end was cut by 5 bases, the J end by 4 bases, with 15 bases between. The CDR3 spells CASSPMGGAYEQYF. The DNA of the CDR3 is TGTGCCAGCAGTCCGATGGGGGGCGCGTACGAGCAGTACTTC.

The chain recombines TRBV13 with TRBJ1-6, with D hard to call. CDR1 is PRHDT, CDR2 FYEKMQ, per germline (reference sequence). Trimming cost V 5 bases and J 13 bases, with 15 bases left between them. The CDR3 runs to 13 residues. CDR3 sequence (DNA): TGTGCCAGCAGCCCCCACTTGGCGGGGCCCCTCCACTTT. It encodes CASSPHLAGPLHF. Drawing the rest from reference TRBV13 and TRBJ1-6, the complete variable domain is AAGVIQSPRHLIKEKRETATLKCYPIPRHDTVYWYQQGPGQDPQFLISFYEKMQSDKGSIPDRFSAQQFSDYHSELNMSSLELGDSALYFCASSPHLAGPLHFGNGTRLTVT.

The CDR3 here is CATSRDRSDEKLFF. CDR3 bases: TGTGCCACCAGCAGAGATCGGTCAGATGAAAAACTGTTTTTT. The J gene is TRBJ1-4, the V gene TRBV15; the D is unclear. Trimming stripped 0 bases from V and 6 bases from J, with 8 bases between. Germline V gene lookup returns CDR1 LNHNV and CDR2 YYDKDF (reference sequence). The CDR3 loop spans 14 amino acids.

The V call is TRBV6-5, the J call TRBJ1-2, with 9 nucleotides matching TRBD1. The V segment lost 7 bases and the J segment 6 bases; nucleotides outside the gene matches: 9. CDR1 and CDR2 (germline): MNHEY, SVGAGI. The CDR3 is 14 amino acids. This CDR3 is CASTGRDRENGYTF. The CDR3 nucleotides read TGTGCCAGCACCGGCCGGGACAGGGAAAATGGCTACACCTTC.